This T cell receptor (beta chain) is from a study of long-term antiretroviral therapy in people with HIV. The length of the CDR3 is 14 residues. Germline assignment: CDR1 SGHRS and CDR2 YFSETQ. V lost 0 bases and J 6 bases, leaving 12 bases between the germline ends. This was the immunoSEQ v3.0 assay at survey level. Assay used: immunoSEQ multiplex PCR; TCRdb lists only in-frame clones, some missing. This sample has 20,000 to 30,000 clones, with 70% to 80% found just once. The starting material was unsorted PBMCs, obtained 1.2 years after starting antiretroviral therapy. The origin of this receptor is a woman in her thirties or forties with HIV. This rearrangement joins TRBV5-1 to TRBJ1-1; D is ambiguous. The CDR3 bases are TGCGCCAGCAGCTTGGACGCCTTTTCCGCTGAAGCTTTCTTT. Translating it yields CASSLDAFSAEAFF.